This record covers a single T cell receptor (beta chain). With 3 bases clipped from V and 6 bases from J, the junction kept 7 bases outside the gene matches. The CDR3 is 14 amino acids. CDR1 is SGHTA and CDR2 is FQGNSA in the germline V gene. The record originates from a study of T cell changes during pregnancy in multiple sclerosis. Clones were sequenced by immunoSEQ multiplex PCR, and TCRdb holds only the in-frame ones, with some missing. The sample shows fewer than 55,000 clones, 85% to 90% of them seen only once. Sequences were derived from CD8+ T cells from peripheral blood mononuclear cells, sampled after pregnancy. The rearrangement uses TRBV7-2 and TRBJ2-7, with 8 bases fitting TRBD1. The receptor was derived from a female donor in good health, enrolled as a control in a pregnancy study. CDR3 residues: CASSLDRDVGEQYF. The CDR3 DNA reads TGTGCCAGCAGCTTGGACAGGGACGTCGGCGAGCAGTACTTC.